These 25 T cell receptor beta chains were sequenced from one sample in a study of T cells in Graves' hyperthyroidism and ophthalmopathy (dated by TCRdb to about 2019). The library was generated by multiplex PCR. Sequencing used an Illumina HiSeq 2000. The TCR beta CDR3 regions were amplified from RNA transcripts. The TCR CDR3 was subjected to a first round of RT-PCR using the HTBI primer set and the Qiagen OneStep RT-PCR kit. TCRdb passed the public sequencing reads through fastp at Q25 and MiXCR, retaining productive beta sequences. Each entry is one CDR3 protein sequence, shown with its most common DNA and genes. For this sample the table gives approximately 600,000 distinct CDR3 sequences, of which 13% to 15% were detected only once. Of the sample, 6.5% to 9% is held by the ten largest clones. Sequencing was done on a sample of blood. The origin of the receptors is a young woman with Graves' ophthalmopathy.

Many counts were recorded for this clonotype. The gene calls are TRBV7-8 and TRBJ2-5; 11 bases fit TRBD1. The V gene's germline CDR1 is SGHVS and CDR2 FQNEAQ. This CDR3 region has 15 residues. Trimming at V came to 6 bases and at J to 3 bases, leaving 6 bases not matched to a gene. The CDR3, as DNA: TGTGCCAGCAGTTCGGACAGGGGGCCCGAAGAGACCCAGTACTTC. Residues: CASSSDRGPEETQYF.

The CDR3 sequence: CSVGDRFSGANVLTF. The CDR3 region has the DNA TGCAGCGTCGGGGACAGATTCTCTGGGGCCAACGTCCTGACTTTC. The chain links TRBV29-1 to TRBJ2-6, with TRBD1 matching over 7 bases. The CDR3 sequence is 15 residues long. CDR1 SQVTM and CDR2 ANQGSEA come from the germline V gene. Germline trimming cut 6 bases from V and 0 bases from J; bases unmatched to any gene: 5.

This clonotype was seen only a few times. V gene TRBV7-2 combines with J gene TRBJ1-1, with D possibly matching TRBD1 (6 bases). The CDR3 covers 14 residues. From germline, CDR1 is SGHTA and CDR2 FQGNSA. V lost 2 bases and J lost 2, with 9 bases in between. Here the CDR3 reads CASSLQDRNTEAFF. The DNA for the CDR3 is TGTGCCAGCAGCTTACAGGACAGAAACACTGAAGCTTTCTTT.

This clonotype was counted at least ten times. For the CDR3, the DNA is TGTGCCAGCAGTCCTAGCGGGGGAAGCGGGATCACAGATACGCAGTATTTT. Encoded protein: CASSPSGGSGITDTQYF. The V call is TRBV6-9, the J call TRBJ2-3; 10 nucleotides line up with TRBD2. The CDR3 covers 17 residues. With V trimmed by 5 bases and J by 2 bases, 10 bases remained unmatched. CDR1 and CDR2 (germline): MNHGY, SVAAGI.

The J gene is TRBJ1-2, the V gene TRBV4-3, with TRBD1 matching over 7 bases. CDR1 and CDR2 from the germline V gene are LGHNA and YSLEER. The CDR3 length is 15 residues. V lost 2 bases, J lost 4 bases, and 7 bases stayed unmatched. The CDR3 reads CASSQNDRAPYGYTF. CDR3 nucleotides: TGCGCCAGCAGCCAAAACGACAGGGCCCCCTATGGCTACACCTTC.

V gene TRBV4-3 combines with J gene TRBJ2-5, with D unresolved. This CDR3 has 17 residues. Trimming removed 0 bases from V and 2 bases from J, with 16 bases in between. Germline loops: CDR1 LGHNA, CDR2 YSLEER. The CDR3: CASSQDLAHPQQETQYF. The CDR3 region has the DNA TGCGCCAGCAGCCAAGATTTAGCACACCCTCAACAAGAGACCCAGTACTTC.

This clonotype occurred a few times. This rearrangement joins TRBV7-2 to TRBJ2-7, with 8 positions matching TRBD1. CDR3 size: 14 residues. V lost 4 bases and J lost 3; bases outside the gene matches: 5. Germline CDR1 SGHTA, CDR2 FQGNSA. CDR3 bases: TGTGCCAGCAGCTCTGACAGGGGCCACTACGAGCAGTACTTC. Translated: CASSSDRGHYEQYF.

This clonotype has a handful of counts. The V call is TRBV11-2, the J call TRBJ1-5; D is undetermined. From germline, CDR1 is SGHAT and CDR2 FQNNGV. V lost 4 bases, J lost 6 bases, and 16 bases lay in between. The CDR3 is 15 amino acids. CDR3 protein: CASSSMDELAQPQHF. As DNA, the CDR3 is TGTGCCAGCAGCTCCATGGACGAGTTAGCTCAGCCCCAGCATTTT.

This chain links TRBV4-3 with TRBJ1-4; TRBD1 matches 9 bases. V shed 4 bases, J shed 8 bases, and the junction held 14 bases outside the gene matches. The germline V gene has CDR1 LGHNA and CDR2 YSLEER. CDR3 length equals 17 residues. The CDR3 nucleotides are TGCGCCAGCAGCCGGGCCGGGACAGGGAATGTAAACGAAAAACTGTTTTTT. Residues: CASSRAGTGNVNEKLFF.

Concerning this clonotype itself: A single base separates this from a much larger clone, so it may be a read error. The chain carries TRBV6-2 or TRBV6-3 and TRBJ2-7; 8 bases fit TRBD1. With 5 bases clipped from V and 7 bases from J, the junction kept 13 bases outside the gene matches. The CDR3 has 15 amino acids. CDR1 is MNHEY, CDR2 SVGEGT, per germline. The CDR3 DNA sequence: TGTGCCAGCAGTGAGTCGAGCCAGGGGGCGAGGGAGCAGTACTTC. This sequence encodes CASSESSQGAREQYF.

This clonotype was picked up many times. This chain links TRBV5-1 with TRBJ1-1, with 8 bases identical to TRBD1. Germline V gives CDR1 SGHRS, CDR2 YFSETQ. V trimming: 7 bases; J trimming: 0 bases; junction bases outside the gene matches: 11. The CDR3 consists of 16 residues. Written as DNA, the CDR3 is TGCGCCAGCGCGGGGACAGGTTGGACCTTGAACACTGAAGCTTTCTTT. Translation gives CASAGTGWTLNTEAFF. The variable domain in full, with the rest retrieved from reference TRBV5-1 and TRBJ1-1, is KAGVTQTPRYLIKTRGQQVTLSCSPISGHRSVSWYQQTPGQGLQFLFEYFSETQRNKGNFPGRFSGRQFSNSRSEMNVSTLELGDSALYLCASAGTGWTLNTEAFFGQGTRLTVV.

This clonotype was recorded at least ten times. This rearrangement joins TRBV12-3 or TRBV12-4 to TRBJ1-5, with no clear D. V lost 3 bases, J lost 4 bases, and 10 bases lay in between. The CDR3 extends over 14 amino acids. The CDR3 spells CASSFKGWNQPQHF. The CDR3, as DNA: TGTGCCAGCAGTTTTAAGGGTTGGAATCAGCCCCAGCATTTT.

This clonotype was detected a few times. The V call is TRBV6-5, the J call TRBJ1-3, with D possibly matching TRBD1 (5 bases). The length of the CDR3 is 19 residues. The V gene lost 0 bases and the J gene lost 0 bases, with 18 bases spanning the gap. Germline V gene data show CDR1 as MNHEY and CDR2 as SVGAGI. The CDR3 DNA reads TGTGCCAGCAGTTACTCGGTTAAGGGGTTGGGAACCTCTGGAAACACCATATATTTT. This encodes CASSYSVKGLGTSGNTIYF.

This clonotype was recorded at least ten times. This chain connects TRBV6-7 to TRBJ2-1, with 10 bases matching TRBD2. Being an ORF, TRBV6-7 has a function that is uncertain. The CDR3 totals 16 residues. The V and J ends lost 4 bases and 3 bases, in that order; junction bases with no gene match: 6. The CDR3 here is CASSSVASGSYNEQFF. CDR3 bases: TGTGCCAGCAGTTCCGTTGCTAGCGGGAGCTACAATGAGCAGTTCTTC.

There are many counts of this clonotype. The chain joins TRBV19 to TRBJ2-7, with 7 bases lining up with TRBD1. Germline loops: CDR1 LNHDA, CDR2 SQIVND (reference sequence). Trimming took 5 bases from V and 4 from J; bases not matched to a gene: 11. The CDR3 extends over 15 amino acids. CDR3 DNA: TGTGCCAGTAGTGCCCACCGGGACAGCTTGTACGAGCAGTACTTC. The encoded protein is CASSAHRDSLYEQYF.

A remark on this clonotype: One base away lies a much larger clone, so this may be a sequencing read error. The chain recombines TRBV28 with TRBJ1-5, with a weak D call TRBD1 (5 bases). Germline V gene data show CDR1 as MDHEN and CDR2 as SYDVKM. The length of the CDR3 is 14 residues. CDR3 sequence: CTSILGGISQPQHF. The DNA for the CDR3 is TGTACCAGCATCCTGGGGGGGATCAGTCAGCCCCAGCATTTT.

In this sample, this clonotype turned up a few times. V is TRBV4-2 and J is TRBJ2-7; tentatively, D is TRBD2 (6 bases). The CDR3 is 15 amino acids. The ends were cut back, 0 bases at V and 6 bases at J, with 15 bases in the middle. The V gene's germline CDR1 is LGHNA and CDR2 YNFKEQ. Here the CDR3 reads CASSQETRIGAEQYF. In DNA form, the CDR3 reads TGTGCCAGCAGCCAAGAGACTAGAATAGGGGCCGAGCAGTACTTC.

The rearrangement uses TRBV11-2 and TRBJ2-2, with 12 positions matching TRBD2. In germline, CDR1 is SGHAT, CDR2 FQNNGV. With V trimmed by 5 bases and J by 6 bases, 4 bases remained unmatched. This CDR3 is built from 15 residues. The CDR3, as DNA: TGTGCCAGCAGCCTGCGACTAGCGGGAGCCGGGGAGCTGTTTTTT. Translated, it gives CASSLRLAGAGELFF.

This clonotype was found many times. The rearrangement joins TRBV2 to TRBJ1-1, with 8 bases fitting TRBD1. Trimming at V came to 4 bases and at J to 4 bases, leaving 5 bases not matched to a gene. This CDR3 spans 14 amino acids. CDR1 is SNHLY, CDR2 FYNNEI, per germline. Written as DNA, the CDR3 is TGTGCCAGCAGTGGACAGGGGTTCGGCACTGAAGCTTTCTTT. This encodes CASSGQGFGTEAFF.

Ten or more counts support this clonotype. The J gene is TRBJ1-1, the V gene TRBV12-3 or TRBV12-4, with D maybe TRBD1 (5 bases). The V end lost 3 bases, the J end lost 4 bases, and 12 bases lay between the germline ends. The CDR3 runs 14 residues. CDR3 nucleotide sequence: TGTGCCAGCAGTTTGGGGGGTTATAGCACTGAAGCTTTCTTT. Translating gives CASSLGGYSTEAFF.

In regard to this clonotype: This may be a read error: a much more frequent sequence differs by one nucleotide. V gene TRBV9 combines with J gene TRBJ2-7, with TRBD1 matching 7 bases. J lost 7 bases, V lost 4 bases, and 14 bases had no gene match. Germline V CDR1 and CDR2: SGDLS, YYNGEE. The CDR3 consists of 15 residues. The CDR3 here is CASSPAAGGGLEQYF. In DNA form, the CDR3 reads TGTGCCAGCAGCCCCGCGGCAGGGGGTGGGCTGGAGCAGTACTTC.

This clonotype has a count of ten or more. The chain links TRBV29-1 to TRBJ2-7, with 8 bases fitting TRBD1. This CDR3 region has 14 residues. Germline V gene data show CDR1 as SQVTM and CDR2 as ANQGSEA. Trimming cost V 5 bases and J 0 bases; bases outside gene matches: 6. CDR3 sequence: CSVLDRGNSYEQYF. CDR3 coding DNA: TGCAGCGTTCTAGACAGGGGAAACTCCTACGAGCAGTACTTC.

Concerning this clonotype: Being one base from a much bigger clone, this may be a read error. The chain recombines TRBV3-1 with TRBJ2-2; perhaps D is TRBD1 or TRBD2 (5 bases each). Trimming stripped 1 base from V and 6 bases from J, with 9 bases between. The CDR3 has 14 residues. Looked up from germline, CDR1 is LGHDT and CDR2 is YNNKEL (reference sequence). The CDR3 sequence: CASSQVGTAGELFF. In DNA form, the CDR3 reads TGTGCCAGCAGCCAAGTCGGGACGGCCGGGGAGCTGTTTTTT. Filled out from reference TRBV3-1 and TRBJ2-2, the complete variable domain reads DTAVSQTPKYLVTQMGNDKSIKCEQNLGHDTMYWYKQDSKKFLKIMFSYNNKELIINETVPNRFSPKSPDKAHLNLHINSLELGDSAVYFCASSQVGTAGELFFGEGSRLTVL.

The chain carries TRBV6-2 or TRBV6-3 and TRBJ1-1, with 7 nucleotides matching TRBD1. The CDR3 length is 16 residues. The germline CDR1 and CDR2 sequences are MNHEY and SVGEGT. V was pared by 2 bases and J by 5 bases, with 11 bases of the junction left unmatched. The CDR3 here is CASSYQVDRDGTEAFF. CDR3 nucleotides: TGTGCCAGCAGTTACCAGGTTGACAGGGATGGTACTGAAGCTTTCTTT.

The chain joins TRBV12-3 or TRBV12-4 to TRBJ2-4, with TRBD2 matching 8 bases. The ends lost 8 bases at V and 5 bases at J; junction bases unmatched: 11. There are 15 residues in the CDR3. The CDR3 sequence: CASGGRPAGENIQYF. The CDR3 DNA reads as TGTGCCAGCGGGGGTAGGCCAGCGGGAGAAAACATTCAGTACTTC.